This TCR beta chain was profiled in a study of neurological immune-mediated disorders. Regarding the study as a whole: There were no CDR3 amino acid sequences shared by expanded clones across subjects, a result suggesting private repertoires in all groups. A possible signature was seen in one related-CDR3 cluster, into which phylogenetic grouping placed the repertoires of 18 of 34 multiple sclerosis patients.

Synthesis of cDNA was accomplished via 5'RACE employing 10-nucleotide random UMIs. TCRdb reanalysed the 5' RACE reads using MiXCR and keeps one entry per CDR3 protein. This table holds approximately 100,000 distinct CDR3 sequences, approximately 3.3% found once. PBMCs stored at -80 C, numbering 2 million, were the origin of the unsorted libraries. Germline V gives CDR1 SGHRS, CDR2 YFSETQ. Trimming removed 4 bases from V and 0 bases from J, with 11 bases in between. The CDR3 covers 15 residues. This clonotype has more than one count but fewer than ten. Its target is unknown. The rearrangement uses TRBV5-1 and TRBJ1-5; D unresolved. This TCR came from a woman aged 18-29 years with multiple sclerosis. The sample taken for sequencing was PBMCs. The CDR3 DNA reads TGCGCCAGCAGCCCCCTGGGATATAGCAATCAGCCCCAGCATTTT. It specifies CASSPLGYSNQPQHF.